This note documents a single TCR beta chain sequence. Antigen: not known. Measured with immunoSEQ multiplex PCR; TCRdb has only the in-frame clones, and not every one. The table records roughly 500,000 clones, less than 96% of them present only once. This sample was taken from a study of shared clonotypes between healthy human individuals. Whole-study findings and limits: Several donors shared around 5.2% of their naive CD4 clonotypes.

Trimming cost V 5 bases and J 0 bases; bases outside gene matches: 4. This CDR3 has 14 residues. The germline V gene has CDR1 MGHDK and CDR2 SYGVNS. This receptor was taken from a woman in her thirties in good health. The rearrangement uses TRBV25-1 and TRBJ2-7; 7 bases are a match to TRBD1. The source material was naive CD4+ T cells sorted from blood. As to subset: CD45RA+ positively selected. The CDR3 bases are TGTGCCAGCAGTACGGGGACAGCCTCCTACGAGCAGTACTTC. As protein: CASSTGTASYEQYF.